The 22 T cell receptor beta chains reported below all come from one sample, sequenced in a study of T-cell memory formation after mild COVID-19. TCRdb passed the 5' RACE reads through MiXCR, listing each CDR3 protein once. The sample lists roughly 130,000 distinct CDR3 sequences, 15% to 20% occurring once. Sample: PBMCs or a T cell subset sorted from them (not recorded which). These TCRs come from an adult woman who had mild COVID-19 (a few samples of this study predate the infection). Cell type and time point are not known.

This clonotype has more than one count but fewer than ten. This chain links TRBV5-1 with TRBJ1-1; maybe TRBD1 (6 bases). The CDR3 length is 14 residues. V lost 4 bases to trimming and J lost 11 bases, with 21 bases between them. The germline gives CDR1 SGHRS, CDR2 YFSETQ. CDR3 loop: CASSPPSGGLSAFF. As DNA, the CDR3 is TGCGCCAGCAGCCCTCCCAGCGGGGGCCTTAGTGCTTTCTTT.

The sample holds many counts of this clonotype. The chain has TRBV29-1 and TRBJ2-7, with D possibly being TRBD1 (6 bases). Deletions cut 8 bases from V and 5 bases from J, with 19 bases between. CDR1 is SQVTM and CDR2 is ANQGSEA in the germline V gene. CDR3 length: 13 amino acids. CDR3 coding DNA: TGCAGCATACTCCGGGACACGGCCCACGAGCAGTACTTC. Translation gives CSILRDTAHEQYF.

This clonotype was seen more than once but under ten times. This chain joins TRBV7-8 and TRBJ2-3, with D maybe TRBD2 (5 bases). The CDR3 is made up of 14 amino acids. Germline V gives CDR1 SGHVS, CDR2 FQNEAQ. Trimming removed 11 bases from V and 2 bases from J, with 17 bases in between. CDR3 sequence (DNA): TGTGCCGGTTGTTCTGAGCGGTTCACAGATACGCAGTATTTT. Protein product: CAGCSERFTDTQYF. Together with reference TRBV7-8 and TRBJ2-3, the CDR3 gives the full variable domain: GAGVSQSPRYKVAKRGQDVALRCDPISGHVSLFWYQQALGQGPEFLTYFQNEAQLDKSGLPSDRFFAERPEGSVSTLKIQRTQQEDSAVYLCAGCSERFTDTQYFGPGTRLTVL.

The chain links TRBV5-1 to TRBJ2-7; 9 bases line up with TRBD2. V lost 0 bases to trimming and J lost 0 bases; unmatched junction nucleotides: 13. Germline values: CDR1 SGHRS, CDR2 YFSETQ. The CDR3 consists of 19 residues. CDR3 nucleotide sequence: TGCGCCAGCAGCTTGGCGCCTAGCGGGATGTTCCCGAGCTCCTACGAGCAGTACTTC. The encoded protein is CASSLAPSGMFPSSYEQYF.

This chain uses TRBV19 with TRBJ2-3; 9 bases match TRBD2. Germline loops: CDR1 LNHDA, CDR2 SQIVND (reference sequence). V lost 5 bases to trimming and J lost 0 bases; unmatched junction nucleotides: 3. The CDR3 has 15 amino acids. The CDR3 spells CASSSLAGSTDTQYF. DNA for the CDR3: TGTGCCAGTAGTTCCCTAGCGGGAAGCACAGATACGCAGTATTTT.

The chain employs TRBV5-6 and TRBJ2-7, with unresolved D. Germline assignment: CDR1 SGHDT and CDR2 YYEEEE. V gave up 0 bases and J gave up 7 bases, with 8 bases separating them. This CDR3 has 12 residues. CDR3 region: CASSLVPSEQYF. CDR3 nucleotide sequence: TGTGCCAGCAGCTTGGTACCCTCGGAGCAGTACTTC.

The V and J genes are TRBV20-1 and TRBJ2-2; 13 bases are a match to TRBD2. Germline values: CDR1 DFQATT, CDR2 SNEGSKA (reference sequence). Germline trimming cut 0 bases from V and 8 bases from J; bases unmatched to any gene: 9. The CDR3 contains 17 residues. The CDR3, as DNA: TGCAGTGCTAGAGATTTTACTAGCGGGGGGGCATCAGGGGAGCTGTTTTTT. It is translated as CSARDFTSGGASGELFF.

V usage is TRBV11-1 and J usage is TRBJ2-2; 16 bases map to TRBD2. CDR1 SGHAT and CDR2 FQDESV come from the germline V gene (reference sequence). The CDR3 totals 18 residues. After removal of 5 bases from V and 4 bases from J, the junction contained 7 bases not matched to a gene. CDR3 coding DNA: TGTGCCAGCAGCCCGGGACTAGCGGGAGGGCCCGGCACCGGGGAGCTGTTTTTT. It codes for CASSPGLAGGPGTGELFF.

V usage is TRBV12-3 or TRBV12-4 and J usage is TRBJ2-1, with TRBD2 identical over 9 bases. V shed 6 bases and J 8 bases; nucleotides not matched to a gene: 11. This CDR3 is built from 15 residues. CDR3 amino acids: CASRQFSGSVYEQFF. CDR3 coding DNA: TGTGCCAGCAGGCAATTTAGCGGGAGTGTCTATGAGCAGTTCTTC.

This rearrangement joins TRBV20-1 to TRBJ1-1; 12 positions match TRBD1. With V trimmed by 1 base and J by 4 bases, 10 bases remained unmatched. There are 17 residues in the CDR3. The germline CDR1 and CDR2 sequences are DFQATT and SNEGSKA (reference sequence). The CDR3 sequence is CSARAKPGQGAGTEAFF. The CDR3 nucleotides are TGCAGTGCTAGAGCAAAACCGGGACAGGGGGCAGGCACTGAAGCTTTCTTT.

This rearrangement joins TRBV4-1 to TRBJ2-1; 7 positions match TRBD2. The CDR3 is 15 residues long. V gave up 4 bases and J gave up 0 bases; unmatched junction bases: 3. The germline V gene has CDR1 MGHRA and CDR2 YSYEKL. In DNA, the CDR3 is TGCGCCAGCAGCCGCGGGGGAAACTCCTACAATGAGCAGTTCTTC. Its translation: CASSRGGNSYNEQFF.

This clonotype showed up just a few times. The V and J genes are TRBV12-3 or TRBV12-4 and TRBJ2-2; D remains ambiguous. CDR3 length: 14 residues. Deletions cut 6 bases from V and 5 bases from J, with 13 bases between. Written as DNA, the CDR3 is TGTGCCAGCAGAGAGTCGTTTCTTACCGGGGAGCTGTTTTTT. It specifies CASRESFLTGELFF.

V usage is TRBV7-9 and J usage is TRBJ2-4, with D perhaps TRBD2 (6 bases). V was cut by 6 bases and J by 3 bases, with 12 bases left in between. Per germline, CDR1 SEHNR and CDR2 FQNEAQ (reference sequence). The CDR3 covers 14 residues. CDR3 loop: CASSRELGKNIQYF. DNA for the CDR3: TGTGCCAGCAGTCGGGAGTTGGGCAAAAACATTCAGTACTTC. Complete variable domain (other parts from reference TRBV7-9 and TRBJ2-4): DTGVSQNPRHKITKRGQNVTFRCDPISEHNRLYWYRQTLGQGPEFLTYFQNEAQLEKSRLLSDRFSAERPKGSFSTLEIQRTEQGDSAMYLCASSRELGKNIQYFGAGTRLSVL.

This clonotype has just a few counts. The rearrangement joins TRBV24-1 to TRBJ1-2; no firm D call. The CDR3 consists of 13 residues. Germline CDR1 reads KGHDR; CDR2 reads SFDVKD. The V end was cut by 3 bases, the J end by 2 bases, with 6 bases between. The CDR3 DNA reads TGTGCCACCAGTGATAGAGAGAACTATGGCTACACCTTC. It specifies CATSDRENYGYTF.

The chain combines TRBV12-3 or TRBV12-4 with TRBJ1-6, with D possibly TRBD1 on 5 matching bases. The CDR3 contains 15 residues. V dropped 6 bases and J dropped 4 bases, with 13 bases sitting between them. The CDR3 is CASSYRDRYNSPLHF. The CDR3 nucleotides read TGTGCCAGCAGCTACCGGGACCGGTATAATTCACCCCTCCACTTT.

This chain links TRBV7-9 with TRBJ2-5; D ambiguous. Germline V gives CDR1 SEHNR, CDR2 FQNEAQ (reference sequence). The CDR3 contains 13 residues. V was cut by 3 bases and J by 6 bases, with 11 bases left in between. The CDR3 here is CASSFGVSKTQYF. The CDR3 DNA follows: TGTGCCAGCAGCTTTGGGGTATCAAAGACCCAGTACTTC.

This clonotype has only a few counts. The gene calls are TRBV4-2 and TRBJ2-7; 7 bases map to TRBD2. CDR1 and CDR2 (germline): LGHNA, YNFKEQ. With V trimmed by 3 bases and J by 3 bases, 2 bases remained unmatched. This CDR3 spans 13 amino acids. This CDR3 reads CASSQGGGYEQYF. The CDR3 DNA follows: TGTGCCAGCAGCCAGGGCGGGGGCTACGAGCAGTACTTC.

The V gene is TRBV5-1, the J gene TRBJ2-3; 8 positions match TRBD1. V was pared by 0 bases and J by 4 bases, with 4 bases of the junction left unmatched. This CDR3 spans 15 amino acids. Germline values: CDR1 SGHRS, CDR2 YFSETQ. CDR3 bases: TGCGCCAGCAGCTTGGGGCAGGGGGCGGCAGATACGCAGTATTTT. Encoded protein: CASSLGQGAADTQYF.

The sample holds one count of this clonotype. In DNA form, the CDR3 reads TGTGCCAGCAGTCAAAGGGGCCCTGCTAACTATGGCTACACCTTC. The encoded protein is CASSQRGPANYGYTF. This rearrangement joins TRBV12-3 or TRBV12-4 to TRBJ1-2; a weak D match, TRBD1 (5 bases). The V end lost 5 bases, the J end lost 0 bases, and 13 bases lay between the germline ends. CDR3 length: 15 amino acids.

This clonotype was seen a handful of times. The chain couples TRBV2 to TRBJ1-1, with D unresolved. V lost 7 bases and J lost 4, with 16 bases in between. The CDR3 spans 14 residues. Germline V lookup: CDR1 SNHLY, CDR2 FYNNEI. CDR3 coding DNA: TGTGCCAGCAACAGACCAACGGAGGGCACTGAAGCTTTCTTT. Translation gives CASNRPTEGTEAFF.

This clonotype was seen at least ten times. This chain uses TRBV12-3 or TRBV12-4 with TRBJ2-7; no firm D call. Trimming stripped 3 bases from V and 5 bases from J, with 5 bases between. This CDR3 region has 11 residues. The CDR3 DNA is TGTGCCAGCAGTTTTGGTGACGAGCAGTACTTC. This sequence encodes CASSFGDEQYF.

DNA for the CDR3: TGTGCCATCGGAGTAACCTCCCTCAAGGGTGAGCAGTTCTTC. Its protein product is CAIGVTSLKGEQFF. This rearrangement joins TRBV10-3 to TRBJ2-1, with D unresolved. The V gene's germline CDR1 is ENHRY and CDR2 SYGVKD. The CDR3 is made up of 14 amino acids. V lost 8 bases, J lost 9 bases, and 20 bases lay in between.